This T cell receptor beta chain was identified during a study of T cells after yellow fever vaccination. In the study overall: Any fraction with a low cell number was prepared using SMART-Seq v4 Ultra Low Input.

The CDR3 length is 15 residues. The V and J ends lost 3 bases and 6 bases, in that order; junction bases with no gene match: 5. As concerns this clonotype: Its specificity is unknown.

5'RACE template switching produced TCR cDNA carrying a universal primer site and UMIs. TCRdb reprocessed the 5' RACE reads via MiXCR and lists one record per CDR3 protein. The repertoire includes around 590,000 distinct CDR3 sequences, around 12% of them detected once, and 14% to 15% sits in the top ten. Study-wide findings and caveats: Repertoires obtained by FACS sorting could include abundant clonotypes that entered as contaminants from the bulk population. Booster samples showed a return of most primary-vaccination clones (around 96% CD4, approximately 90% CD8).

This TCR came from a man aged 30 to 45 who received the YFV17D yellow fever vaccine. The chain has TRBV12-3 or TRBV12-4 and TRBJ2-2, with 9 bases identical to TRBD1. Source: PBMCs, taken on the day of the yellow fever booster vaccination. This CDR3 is CASSLNRGLAGELFF. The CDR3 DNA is TGTGCCAGCAGTTTGAACAGGGGGCTGGCCGGGGAGCTGTTTTTT.